This T cell receptor (beta chain) was recovered during a study of cytomegalovirus exposure and HLA in healthy donors. Per germline, CDR1 KGHSH and CDR2 LQKENI. CDR3 length: 17 residues. The J segment lost 9 bases and the V segment lost 3 bases, leaving 14 bases of the junction unmatched. With 60 Vbeta and 13 Jbeta primers, the PCR was carried out. Clones were read by immunoSEQ multiplex PCR, and TCRdb kept only the in-frame ones, dropping some. The data hold about 280,000 clones, with approximately 90% observed a single time. The receptor was derived from a young woman in good health and CMV-seronegative. Sequencing was carried out using PBMCs. This chain joins TRBV18 and TRBJ1-6; 7 bases fit TRBD1. In DNA, the CDR3 is TGTGCCAGCTCACCGGGTCAACAGGGGTATGTGGGTTCACCCCTCCACTTT. Protein sequence: CASSPGQQGYVGSPLHF.